This T cell receptor beta chain was identified during a study of blood T cell repertoires in COVID-19. Study background: COVID-19 samples, acute and convalescent, were from the United States, Italy and Spain.

TCRdb keeps only in-frame clones here, not all; method: immunoSEQ multiplex PCR. Among 4,000 to 5,000 clones listed, almost 75% were seen once. Germline V gene data show CDR1 as SGHNT and CDR2 as YYREEE (reference sequence). The CDR3 extends over 16 amino acids. With 4 bases clipped from V and 4 bases from J, the junction kept 8 bases outside the gene matches. The chain uses TRBV5-4 and TRBJ2-5; 12 bases align to TRBD1. This clonotype originated in a human donor in a cohort sampled during active COVID-19. The sample consisted of peripheral blood. The CDR3 loop is CASSPPGQGARETQYF. CDR3 nucleotide sequence: TGTGCCAGCAGCCCCCCGGGACAGGGGGCACGAGAGACCCAGTACTTC.